This T cell receptor beta chain derives from a study of a mutant IDH1 vaccine in newly diagnosed glioma. Study overall: Commencement of vaccination occurred 4-6 weeks following radiotherapy alone, or concurrently with temozolomide cycles. Week 35 was safety follow-up visit V12; week 47 was end-of-study visit V13. Findings and caveats of the study: Vaccination elicited immune responses in approximately 92% of patients.

Sequencing used immunoSEQ multiplex PCR; TCRdb keeps in-frame clones, though not all of them. The sample holds about 56,000 clones, 80% to 90% seen once. This CDR3 region has 14 residues. V was shortened by 1 base and J by 6 bases, with 12 bases between the two germline ends. Germline lookup yields CDR1 LGHNA and CDR2 YNFKEQ. Time point meaning: week 35, safety follow-up. Every single dose of the vaccine, 300 ug of mutant IDH1 20-mer peptide, came with topical imiquimod. In every donor, the tumor was a new WHO grade 3 or 4 IDH1-mutant, ATRX-lost astrocytoma. This clone came up once. Its antigen is not identified.

The TCR sequence derives from a man aged 40-49 years with glioma. The chain couples TRBV4-2 to TRBJ1-2; D might be TRBD1 (6 bases). The source was PBMCs, collected from a glioma patient whose treatment included an IDH1 peptide vaccine. This CDR3 reads CASSQGGGGDGYTF. Written as DNA, the CDR3 is TGTGCCAGCAGCCAAGGTGGGGGGGGCGATGGCTACACCTTC.